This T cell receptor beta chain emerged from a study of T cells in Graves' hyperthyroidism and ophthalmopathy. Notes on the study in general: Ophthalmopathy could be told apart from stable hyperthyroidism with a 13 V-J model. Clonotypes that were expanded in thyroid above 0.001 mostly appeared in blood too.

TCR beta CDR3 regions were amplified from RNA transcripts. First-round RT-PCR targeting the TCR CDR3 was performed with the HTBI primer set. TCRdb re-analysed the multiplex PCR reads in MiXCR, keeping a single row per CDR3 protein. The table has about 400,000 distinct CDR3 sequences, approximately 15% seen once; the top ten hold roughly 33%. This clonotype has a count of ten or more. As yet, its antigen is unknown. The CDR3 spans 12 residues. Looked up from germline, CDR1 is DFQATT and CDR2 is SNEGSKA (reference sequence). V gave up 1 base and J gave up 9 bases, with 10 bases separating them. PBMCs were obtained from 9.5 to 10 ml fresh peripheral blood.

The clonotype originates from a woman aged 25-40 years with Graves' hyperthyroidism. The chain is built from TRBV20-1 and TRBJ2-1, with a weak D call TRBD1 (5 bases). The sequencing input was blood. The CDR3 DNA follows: TGCAGTGCTAGAGGGACCCAGGGTGAGCAGTTCTTC. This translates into CSARGTQGEQFF.